Following are 30 T cell receptor beta chains from one sample sequenced in a study of cytomegalovirus exposure and HLA in healthy donors. PCR primers comprised 60 Vbeta and 13 Jbeta primers. This table comes from immunoSEQ multiplex PCR, and its TCRdb copy is limited to in-frame clones, with some not included. Of 140,000 to 150,000 clones listed, over 60% are singletons. Sequenced input: PBMCs. All receptors come from a woman between 18 and 29 years old in good health and CMV-seronegative.

The gene calls are TRBV30 and TRBJ2-3, with 7 bases identical to TRBD2. Germline CDR1 is GTSNPN and CDR2 is SVGIG (reference sequence). This CDR3 is built from 14 residues. V dropped 1 base and J dropped 6; count of bases not matched to a gene: 7. The CDR3 spells CAWSDGTIIDTQYF. The DNA of the CDR3 is TGTGCCTGGAGTGACGGGACTATAATCGATACGCAGTATTTT.

The chain is built from TRBV7-6 and TRBJ2-3; 13 bases fit TRBD2. Germline V gene sequence: CDR1 SGHVS, CDR2 FNYEAQ. The CDR3 is made up of 18 amino acids. The trim removed 4 bases at V and 1 base at J, leaving 8 bases unmatched. CDR3 loop: CASSSGLAGVMGTDTQYF. As DNA, the CDR3 is TGTGCCAGCAGCTCCGGACTAGCGGGGGTGATGGGCACAGATACGCAGTATTTT.

The V gene is TRBV15, the J gene TRBJ2-7; 16 nucleotides align to TRBD2. Trimming cost V 3 bases and J 3 bases; bases outside gene matches: 8. The V gene's germline CDR1 is LNHNV and CDR2 YYDKDF (reference sequence). CDR3 length: 18 amino acids. The CDR3 protein is CATSSGGGLAGGLYEQYF. In DNA form, the CDR3 reads TGTGCCACCAGCAGCGGAGGGGGACTAGCGGGGGGGCTCTACGAGCAGTACTTC.

This chain connects TRBV20-1 to TRBJ1-4; tentatively, D is TRBD1 (5 bases). The V end was cut by 6 bases, the J end by 10 bases, with 12 bases between. Germline loops: CDR1 DFQATT, CDR2 SNEGSKA (reference sequence). The CDR3 runs 11 residues. CDR3 in amino acids: CSAPRGGKLFF. Written as DNA, the CDR3 is TGCAGTGCCCCACGGGGGGGAAAACTGTTTTTT.

The chain is built from TRBV6-5 and TRBJ1-1, with 7 bases fitting TRBD1. V gave up 2 bases and J gave up 0 bases; unmatched junction bases: 6. The CDR3 loop spans 16 amino acids. Germline loops: CDR1 MNHEY, CDR2 SVGAGI. The CDR3 DNA is TGTGCCAGCAGTTACGGTGGGGGACAGCTGAACACTGAAGCTTTCTTT. Translation: CASSYGGGQLNTEAFF.

This clone was observed a handful of times. The J gene is TRBJ2-1, the V gene TRBV19, with 8 bases matching TRBD2. The CDR3 runs to 12 residues. Germline values: CDR1 LNHDA, CDR2 SQIVND (reference sequence). Trimming cost V 5 bases and J 9 bases; bases outside gene matches: 3. CDR3 nucleotides: TGTGCCAGTAGTCGAGCGGGAGCTGAGCAGTTCTTC. It encodes CASSRAGAEQFF.

Details on this clone: Other nucleotide sequences in the sample specify the same CDR3. The chain recombines TRBV13 with TRBJ1-2, with D unresolved. The V gene's germline CDR1 is PRHDT and CDR2 FYEKMQ (reference sequence). V was clipped by 0 bases and J by 2 bases, with 4 bases between them. The CDR3 runs 13 residues. CDR3 DNA: TGTGCCAGCAGCTTAGGGAGAAACTATGGCTACACCTTC. It translates to CASSLGRNYGYTF.

The rearrangement joins TRBV5-1 to TRBJ1-2; TRBD1 might be the D (5 bases). Germline CDR1 SGHRS, CDR2 YFSETQ. V gave up 0 bases and J gave up 7 bases, with 13 bases separating them. The CDR3 covers 14 residues. CDR3 sequence reads: CASSLARGDSGYTF. The CDR3, as DNA: TGCGCCAGCAGCTTGGCACGGGGGGATAGTGGCTACACCTTC.

The CDR3 region is CASSKNTGTNSYEQYF. The CDR3 DNA is TGTGCCAGCAGCAAAAACACAGGGACGAACTCCTACGAGCAGTACTTC. The chain joins TRBV7-2 to TRBJ2-7, with D maybe TRBD1 (6 bases). Germline V gives CDR1 SGHTA, CDR2 FQGNSA. V lost 5 bases and J 0 bases, leaving 17 bases between the germline ends. The CDR3 consists of 16 residues. Combining the CDR3 with reference TRBV7-2 and TRBJ2-7 gives the whole variable domain GAGVSQSPSNKVTEKGKDVELRCDPISGHTALYWYRQSLGQGLEFLIYFQGNSAPDKSGLPSDRFSAERTGGSVSTLTIQRTQQEDSAVYLCASSKNTGTNSYEQYFGPGTRLTVT.

This clone came up once. The J gene is TRBJ1-3, the V gene TRBV5-1, with D uncertain. The V end lost 4 bases, the J end lost 9 bases, and 14 bases lay between the germline ends. Germline V gene sequence: CDR1 SGHRS, CDR2 YFSETQ. CDR3 length: 13 amino acids. CDR3 sequence (DNA): TGCGCCAGCAGCCTGGACGGCGGCAGCACCATATATTTT. It encodes CASSLDGGSTIYF.

This chain joins TRBV19 and TRBJ1-4; D is undetermined. The germline V and J ends were trimmed by 6 bases and 4 bases, with 6 bases remaining between them. Germline V CDR1 and CDR2: LNHDA, SQIVND (reference sequence). This CDR3 has 12 residues. CDR3 region: CASRSSNEKLFF. The CDR3 DNA follows: TGTGCCAGTAGATCCAGTAATGAAAAACTGTTTTTT.

The sample holds one count of this clone. This sequence joins TRBV7-9 and TRBJ2-3, with 8 bases identical to TRBD2. With 4 bases clipped from V and 2 bases from J, the junction kept 8 bases outside the gene matches. Germline loops: CDR1 SEHNR, CDR2 FQNEAQ (reference sequence). The CDR3 runs to 16 residues. CDR3 in DNA: TGTGCCAGCAGCTCACAGACGGGGGGGCCCACAGATACGCAGTATTTT. Its protein is CASSSQTGGPTDTQYF.

The J gene is TRBJ2-1, the V gene TRBV6-6, with TRBD1 matching 10 bases. Germline trimming cut 2 bases from V and 12 bases from J; bases unmatched to any gene: 4. There are 13 residues in the CDR3. From germline, CDR1 is MNHNY and CDR2 SVGAGI (reference sequence). The CDR3: CASSYTRDRGQFF. The CDR3, as DNA: TGTGCCAGCAGTTACACCCGGGACAGGGGGCAGTTCTTC.

As concerns this clone: The junction does not match germline at one end; this may be a read error. Other DNA sequences in the sample encode the same CDR3. The rearrangement joins TRBV28 to TRBJ1-6; D is undetermined. The length of the CDR3 is 17 residues. The germline V gene encodes CDR1 MDHEN and CDR2 SYDVKM. The DNA of the CDR3 is TGTGCCAGCAGTTTACCCTCTTTCCTCTCCTATAATTCCCCCCTCCACTTT. It codes for CASSLPSFLSYNSPLHF.

V and J are TRBV19 and TRBJ1-1; 7 bases align to TRBD1. Trimming cost V 3 bases and J 0 bases; bases outside gene matches: 4. The CDR3 has 15 amino acids. CDR1 LNHDA and CDR2 SQIVND come from the germline V gene (reference sequence). CDR3 DNA: TGTGCCAGTAGTATCCAGGGGGGCCTGAACACTGAAGCTTTCTTT. Amino acid sequence: CASSIQGGLNTEAFF.

V gene TRBV11-3 combines with J gene TRBJ1-5; D remains ambiguous. CDR3 size: 13 residues. Germline CDR1 is SGHNT and CDR2 is YENEEA. Trimming stripped 1 base from V and 1 base from J, with 2 bases between. The CDR3 here is CASSLASNQPQHF. As DNA, the CDR3 is TGTGCCAGCAGCTTAGCAAGCAATCAGCCCCAGCATTTT.

The gene calls are TRBV6-5 and TRBJ1-2; a possible D gene is TRBD1 (6 bases). Germline CDR1 reads MNHEY; CDR2 reads SVGAGI. This CDR3 is 13 amino acids long. V lost 6 bases and J lost 8, with 16 bases in between. The CDR3 sequence is CASRPQGPRGYTF. The DNA of the CDR3 is TGTGCCAGCAGACCACAGGGACCTAGGGGCTACACCTTC.

Note on this clone: The sample contains more than one DNA sequence encoding this CDR3. This chain uses TRBV25-1 with TRBJ1-2; 10 bases align to TRBD1. CDR1 MGHDK and CDR2 SYGVNS come from the germline V gene. The CDR3 runs to 15 residues. V gave up 1 base and J gave up 7 bases; unmatched junction bases: 6. DNA of the CDR3: TGTGCCAGCAGTGAATTGGGGACAGGGGTCTCTGGCTACACCTTC. It translates to CASSELGTGVSGYTF.

The table lists this clone with a count of one. This rearrangement joins TRBV6-5 to TRBJ2-2, with 9 bases that match TRBD1. Germline V CDR1 and CDR2: MNHEY, SVGAGI. V gave up 5 bases and J gave up 7 bases; unmatched junction bases: 5. The CDR3 length is 14 residues. CDR3 sequence: CASSRDRERGELFF. The DNA of the CDR3 is TGTGCCAGCAGTCGGGACAGGGAACGCGGGGAGCTGTTTTTT.

This clone was picked up a small number of times. V and J are TRBV19 and TRBJ2-3; D not certain. The V gene's germline CDR1 is LNHDA and CDR2 SQIVND (reference sequence). Trimming took 4 bases from V and 0 from J, leaving 8 bases between them. The CDR3 contains 14 residues. In DNA, the CDR3 is TGTGCCAGTAGTAGCGGAGTAAGCACAGATACGCAGTATTTT. It codes for CASSSGVSTDTQYF.

CDR3 amino acids: CASSSGTGLNIQYF. The CDR3 region has the DNA TGTGCCAGCTCATCCGGGACAGGTCTAAACATTCAGTACTTC. The chain employs TRBV18 and TRBJ2-4, with TRBD1 matching 8 bases. The CDR3 consists of 14 residues. CDR1 and CDR2 (germline): KGHSH, LQKENI. The J segment lost 6 bases and the V segment lost 5 bases, leaving 6 bases of the junction unmatched.

V usage is TRBV7-2 and J usage is TRBJ2-5; no clear D gene. The V gene's germline CDR1 is SGHTA and CDR2 FQGNSA. The CDR3 is 14 amino acids. Trimming removed 7 bases at V and 1 base at J, with 13 bases between. The CDR3 here is CASTLLVSQETQYF. The CDR3 nucleotides read TGTGCCAGCACCCTTTTGGTTAGCCAAGAGACCCAGTACTTC.

The chain recombines TRBV12-5 with TRBJ2-5, with 8 bases lining up with TRBD1. Germline-derived CDR1 and CDR2 are LGHNT and FRNRAP. The CDR3 loop spans 14 amino acids. Germline trimming cut 5 bases from V and 5 bases from J; bases unmatched to any gene: 7. The CDR3, as DNA: TGTGCTAGTGGTGCAGGGGGCGCGGGGGAGACCCAGTACTTC. Residues: CASGAGGAGETQYF.

The V call is TRBV9, the J call TRBJ2-5; 11 bases align to TRBD2. The germline V gene has CDR1 SGDLS and CDR2 YYNGEE. J was trimmed by 2 bases and V by 4 bases; bases with no gene match: 13. The CDR3 length is 18 residues. Here the CDR3 reads CASSPRGVGTSGQETQYF. DNA for the CDR3: TGTGCCAGCAGCCCCCGCGGGGTCGGGACTAGCGGACAAGAGACCCAGTACTTC.

The J gene is TRBJ1-4, the V gene TRBV5-4; D remains ambiguous. V shed 4 bases and J shed 8 bases, with 15 bases lying between them. Germline V gene sequence: CDR1 SGHNT, CDR2 YYREEE (reference sequence). This CDR3 spans 14 amino acids. In nucleotides, the CDR3 is TGTGCCAGCAGCCCCTCAGGTGGTTACGAAAAACTGTTTTTT. It codes for CASSPSGGYEKLFF.

In its sample, this clone was seen once. This sequence joins TRBV5-1 and TRBJ1-1; 8 bases map to TRBD1. In germline, CDR1 is SGHRS, CDR2 YFSETQ. The CDR3 is 13 residues long. Trimming took 4 bases from V and 7 from J; bases not matched to a gene: 6. DNA for the CDR3: TGCGCCAGCAGCAGGACAGGGTCAATTGAAGCTTTCTTT. This translates into CASSRTGSIEAFF.

The chain employs TRBV5-1 and TRBJ2-2; D is possibly TRBD1 (6 bases). The length of the CDR3 is 15 residues. Deletions cut 4 bases from V and 4 bases from J, with 14 bases between. CDR1 SGHRS and CDR2 YFSETQ come from the germline V gene. For the CDR3, the DNA is TGCGCCAGCAGCCCCCGGACAGACGGCACCGGGGAGCTGTTTTTT. It yields the protein CASSPRTDGTGELFF.

The sample holds a few counts of this clone. V gene TRBV7-2 combines with J gene TRBJ2-3; D might be TRBD2 (6 bases). The CDR3 consists of 13 residues. With 3 bases removed from V and 6 bases from J, the gap between germline ends came to 10 bases. Germline V lookup: CDR1 SGHTA, CDR2 FQGNSA. CDR3 region: CASSFGGPDTQYF. The CDR3 DNA follows: TGTGCCAGCAGCTTTGGAGGGCCCGATACGCAGTATTTT.

The chain combines TRBV7-9 with TRBJ2-3; 10 bases align to TRBD2. Germline lookup yields CDR1 SEHNR and CDR2 FQNEAQ (reference sequence). Unmatched junction bases numbered 12, after V lost 5 bases and J lost 10 bases. This CDR3 has 15 residues. CDR3 sequence (DNA): TGTGCCAGCAGCCCGGGGCTAGCGGGAGTTCTTTCGCAGTATTTT. Its protein is CASSPGLAGVLSQYF.

The rearrangement uses TRBV18 and TRBJ2-2, with 8 bases fitting TRBD1. Trimming removed 0 bases from V and 1 base from J; junction bases left unmatched: 1. CDR1 is KGHSH, CDR2 LQKENI, per germline. This CDR3 is built from 16 residues. The CDR3 DNA follows: TGTGCCAGCTCACCACCGGGACAGGAGAACACCGGGGAGCTGTTTTTT. Protein product: CASSPPGQENTGELFF. Drawing the rest from reference TRBV18 and TRBJ2-2, the complete variable domain is NAGVMQNPRHLVRRRGQEARLRCSPMKGHSHVYWYRQLPEEGLKFMVYLQKENIIDESGMPKERFSAEFPKEGPSILRIQQVVRGDSAAYFCASSPPGQENTGELFFGEGSRLTVL.